A single sample gave rise to the 3 T cell receptor beta chains below, sequenced in a study of OX40 agonist ivuxolimab in advanced cancers. The method was immunoSEQ multiplex PCR; TCRdb's version includes in-frame clones alone and lacks a portion of them. This sample carries approximately 92,000 clones, roughly 94% of them seen once, and the ten largest clones take 0.15% to 0.2%. The starting material was CD4+ or CD8+ T cells sorted from blood, obtained in a trial of the OX40 agonist ivuxolimab. All receptors derive from an adult with an advanced solid tumor such as melanoma, head and neck, liver or kidney cancer.

The rearrangement links TRBV7-8 to TRBJ1-1; D perhaps matches TRBD1 (6 bases). Trimming took off 2 bases at V and 1 base at J, with 8 bases between the two ends. The CDR3 runs to 14 residues. Germline lookup yields CDR1 SGHVS and CDR2 FQNEAQ. The CDR3: CASSLQGSNTEAFF. In nucleotides, the CDR3 is TGTGCCAGCAGCTTACAGGGGTCGAACACTGAAGCTTTCTTT.

The chain is built from TRBV28 and TRBJ2-1, with D possibly matching TRBD1 (5 bases). The CDR3 runs to 14 residues. The V end lost 0 bases, the J end lost 9 bases, and 12 bases lay between the germline ends. Germline CDR1 reads MDHEN; CDR2 reads SYDVKM. CDR3 DNA sequence: TGTGCCAGCAGTTTATGGGGGCAACAAGCTGAGCAGTTCTTC. Translation gives CASSLWGQQAEQFF.

About this clone itself: The identical CDR3 is also encoded by other nucleotide sequences in the sample. The chain carries TRBV29-1 and TRBJ1-5, with D perhaps TRBD1 (5 bases). Trimming pared 6 bases from V and 6 bases from J, leaving 15 bases between. This CDR3 is built from 13 residues. Germline values: CDR1 SQVTM, CDR2 ANQGSEA. CDR3 DNA: TGCAGCGTGCAAGGGCAGGGAAGTCAGCCCCAGCATTTT. It translates to CSVQGQGSQPQHF.